The present TCR beta chain was sequenced within a study of blood T cell repertoires in COVID-19. TCRdb's table, derived via immunoSEQ multiplex PCR, lists solely in-frame clones and lacks some. The table lists approximately 100,000 clones, around 82% of them singletons, with about a tenth in the top ten. V gave up 6 bases and J gave up 3 bases; unmatched junction bases: 7. Germline loops: CDR1 SGHVS, CDR2 FNYEAQ. CDR3 length equals 15 residues. The chain employs TRBV7-6 and TRBJ2-3; 9 bases agree with TRBD1. Sequenced sample: peripheral blood. The TCR originated in a man between 65 and 80 years old with active or convalescent COVID-19. CDR3 in amino acids: CASRLSGTGTDTQYF. The CDR3 nucleotides read TGTGCCAGCAGACTATCCGGGACAGGGACAGATACGCAGTATTTT. The full variable domain, rest sourced from reference TRBV7-6 and TRBJ2-3, is GAGVSQSPRYKVTKRGQDVALRCDPISGHVSLYWYRQALGQGPEFLTYFNYEAQQDKSGLPNDRFSAERPEGSISTLTIQRTEQRDSAMYRCASRLSGTGTDTQYFGPGTRLTVL.